This TCR beta chain comes out of a study of cytomegalovirus exposure and HLA in healthy donors (TCRdb year 2017). General notes on the study: An earlier analysis of approximately 640 of the donors reported about 290 Gb of sequence data and 117 million unique TCR beta sequences from some 180 million T cells. Approximately 300 gigabases of sequencing data and roughly 81 million unique TCR sequences made up an early release that covered 500 to 650 HLA-typed donors. Among the 398 genotyped donors, more than 70% belonged to the genetic ancestry cluster associated with self-reported Caucasian donors. The aim of the study was to test whether cataloging public T cell receptors could identify signatures of past pathogen exposure. The study used immunosequencing to profile the T cell repertoires of approximately 650 subjects and linked those repertoires to cytomegalovirus serostatus. In addition to the first cohort of approximately 670 subjects, a separate validation cohort of about 120 different subjects was used. To predict cytomegalovirus infection status, the study combined high-throughput TCR immunosequencing, statistical association of individual TCRs with disease status, and machine learning. In a later analysis, previously published TCR beta repertoires from about 670 donors were re-analyzed and high-resolution HLA genotyping was added so that TCR occurrence patterns could be studied. Rather than drawing on any new phenotypic data, the later analysis identified candidate immune exposures from TCR beta sequences and the way those sequences occurred across donors. In an earlier analysis of about 590 of the donors, high-throughput TCR beta sequencing was used to judge whether each TCR beta V gene segment behaved as functional or pseudogenic. Alongside the repertoire data, information on donor age, sex, ethnicity and CMV serostatus was compiled. A later genetic analysis took genome-wide SNP genotypes for 398 of the 666 donors and used that subset as a discovery cohort. All discovery cohort repertoires had been generated on a single sequencing platform. HLA typing included class I and class II loci at four-digit resolution. The number of typed donors differed by locus: about 620-640 for A, B, C, DRB1 and DQB1; 522 for DQA1; approximately 600 for DPA1; and 450 to 480 for DPB1. About five DR-DQ haplotypes were treated as single units for association and clustering because of strong linkage in the cohort. On average, approximately 250,000 unique TCR beta nucleotide sequences were sequenced per donor among 398 genotyped donors of the cohort, with roughly 20% of those sequences being non-productive. Results and caveats for the whole study, not just this receptor: Most CMV-associated TCR beta chains appeared to be HLA-restricted in a later analysis, and the HLA associations seemed to be driven largely by CMV exposure. When HLA alleles, especially DR and DQ, strongly co-occurred, TCR associations were difficult to assign to individual alleles. This cohort had only TCR beta chains sequenced, and the lack of alpha or paired-chain data limited which features could be detected. Because the 87-base-pair reads could not distinguish some IMGT-functional V segments, including TRBV6-2 and TRBV6-3, those segments were excluded. The study gave a list of about 160 TCR beta chains associated with cytomegalovirus. According to a later analysis, parvovirus B19, influenza, CMV and Epstein-Barr virus appeared linked to several top co-occurrence clusters. HLA typing was unavailable for some donors at each locus, so association tests used only the typed subset. A later analysis found that HLA-associated TCR beta chains were more clonally expanded and had lower generation probabilities than equally common non-associated chains. In vitro tests confirmed that a few of the cytomegalovirus-associated TCR beta chains recognize cytomegalovirus antigens. At a false discovery rate of 0.05, a later analysis linked 15,000 to 20,000 TCR beta sequences to specific HLA alleles. Broadly in line with IMGT annotations, most TCR beta V segments showed up in productive rearrangements about 87% or about 30% of the time in an earlier analysis of 587 of the donors. A cluster of highly shared sequence variants was judged likely to be a technical artifact of the sequencing pipeline. Across donors, most TCR sequences were observed very rarely, whereas some public TCRs were present in many individuals. Cytomegalovirus status was reported to be diagnosed by the classifier with high specificity and sensitivity in both the original and validation cohorts. The earlier analysis of a few hundred of the donors excluded roughly 16 rarely observed V segments, including chromosome 9 orphons, because counts were too low. Correlated functional status among segregating V segments might be attributable to linkage disequilibrium, but an unknown experimental factor could not be ruled out. An association between a missense DCLRE1C variant and V-gene and J-gene trimming of TCR beta chains was found in a later genetic analysis and replicated in an independent cohort. It was suggested by the authors that the approach could potentially be generalized to other disease states and immunological phenotypes. A further reported finding was that TCR beta sequences accurately predicted the HLA-A and HLA-B alleles for most subjects in the first cohort. The presence/absence analyses assumed that sequencing depth was roughly uniform across donors, and that assumption may not be true. Compared with the roughly 700-donor mean, donors in an Asian-associated ancestry cluster had fewer N-insertions in productive TCRs, according to a later genetic analysis. In a later analysis, the rate of TCR association differed among HLA loci, with DRB1 alleles having the most associated TCRs and HLA-C alleles having the fewest. CMV serostatus was the only immune exposure information available for the cohort.

Library construction relied on the immunoSEQ multiplex PCR assay. For the multiplex PCR, a mixture combining 60 forward primers for TCR Vbeta segments and 13 reverse primers for TCR Jbeta segments was used. The CDR3 region of rearranged TCR beta genes was amplified from genomic DNA with a multiplex PCR assay. The amplified TCR beta libraries were sequenced on the Illumina HiSeq System as 87-base-pair reads. From the authors' description of their analysis: A later analysis counted about 76 million unique TCR beta chains across the 550 to 700 repertoires, and roughly 11 million of these chains were shared by at least two donors. Raw reads were error-corrected and collapsed into unique sequences with a nearest-neighbor algorithm that merged closely related sequences to remove PCR and sequencing errors. Alignment of CDR3 sequences to IMGT reference sequences was used to assign V, D and J gene segments. For a sequence to be retained, at least a six-nucleotide match to both a V gene segment and a J gene segment was required. A rearrangement counted as productive if the CDR3 had no stop codons and remained in frame with V and J, and every other rearrangement counted as non-productive. Following IMGT convention, CDR3 was defined as the stretch from the second conserved V-encoded cysteine to the conserved J-encoded phenylalanine. The earlier analysis of a few hundred of the donors excluded sequences that lacked an unambiguous match to a single V gene segment. An earlier analysis of about 590 of the donors classified V segments as functional when productive rearrangements were above 56.7% and as segregating when the standard deviation between donors was above 5%. To diagnose cytomegalovirus status from the catalog of TCR beta chain sequences, a statistical classification framework was built. In a later analysis, V and J genes were assigned by comparing TCR nucleotide sequences against IMGT/GENE-DB human TR gene sequences. Using the TCRdist pipeline, a later analysis assigned CDR3 sequences along with most-parsimonious VDJ recombination scenarios. In a later analysis, each TCR beta chain was defined by its CDR3 amino acid sequence together with its V-gene family, and reads lacking a unique V-gene family were excluded. A later analysis removed roughly 590 highly shared, low-generation-probability nucleotide sequences to deal with suspected cross-contamination and a sequencing artifact. For each public chain, a later analysis derived a clonal expansion index from normalized ranks of inferred template counts within each repertoire. In a later analysis, generation probabilities were computed with a VDJ recombination model fitted to out-of-frame rearrangements, and the resulting probabilities were checked against IGoR. In a later analysis, hypergeometric tests were used to score TCR-TCR, TCR-HLA and TCR-CMV co-occurrence, with a repertoire-size bias correction applied to TCR pairs. False discovery rates were estimated in a later analysis by permuting HLA or CMV assignments 20 times. In a later analysis, co-occurring TCRs were grouped using DBSCAN, with TCRdist sequence similarity added in when clustering inside HLA-allele-positive subsets. Repertoires with fewer than 30,000 or more than 120,000 public chains were left out of co-occurrence clustering, as were roughly five repertoires with anomalous nucleotide sharing. What TCRdb holds here is the immuneACCESS table cut down to in-frame rearrangements. Part of the clones is not present; checked against another copy, under half of the missing clones reflect an unresolved V gene, and the others are unexplained. The D gene and trimming were derived from the DNA, and the V and J assignments and clone size from that table. The sample records under 200,000 clones, 75% to 90% of which are singletons. Approximately 0.31% of the sample belongs to the ten largest clones.

The cohort comprised fewer than 750 healthy bone marrow donors. At the time of sampling, every cohort member was nominally healthy, though immune exposures that went unrecorded were likely present. The donor was CMV seronegative and was included in the group of a few hundred seronegative cohort members. A peripheral blood sample was collected from each donor, and TCR beta sequencing was performed on peripheral blood mononuclear cells. Genomic DNA extraction from the blood cell samples was performed with the Qiagen DNeasy Blood Extraction Kit. CDR1 and CDR2 were assigned from the germline V gene as SGHDT and YYEEEE. V is shortened by 4 bases, J by 6 bases, and the region joining them spans 14 bases. Taken from cysteine to phenylalanine, the CDR3 has 13 residues. This entry keeps only the CDR3 DNA: 39 bases, framed from base 1. In regard to this clone: Its specific antigen is unknown. Qualities for individual bases were not recorded, and no much larger clone is one base off.

The rearrangement joined TRBV5-6 to TRBJ2-7, with no confidently assigned D gene. The source of this sequence is a young woman in good health and CMV-seronegative. The source material was PBMCs. The CDR3: CASSRLQFGEQYF. The nucleotide sequence reads as follows: TGTGCCAGCAGCCGATTACAGTTTGGCGAGCAGTACTTC.